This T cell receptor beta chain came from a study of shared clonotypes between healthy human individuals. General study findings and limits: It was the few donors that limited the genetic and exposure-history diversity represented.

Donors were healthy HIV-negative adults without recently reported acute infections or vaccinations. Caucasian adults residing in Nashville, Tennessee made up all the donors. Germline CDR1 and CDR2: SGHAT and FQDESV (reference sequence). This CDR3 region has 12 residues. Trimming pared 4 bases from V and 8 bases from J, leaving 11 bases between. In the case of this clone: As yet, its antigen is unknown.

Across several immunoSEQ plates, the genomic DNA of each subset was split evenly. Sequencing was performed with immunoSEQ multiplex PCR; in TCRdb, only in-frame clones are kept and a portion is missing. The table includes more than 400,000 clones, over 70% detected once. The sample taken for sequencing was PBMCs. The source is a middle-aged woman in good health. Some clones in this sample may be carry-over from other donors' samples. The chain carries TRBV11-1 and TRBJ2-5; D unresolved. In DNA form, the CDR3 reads TGTGCCAGCAGCTCGATCCTTTTTACCCAGTACTTC. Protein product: CASSSILFTQYF.